This entry concerns a single TCR beta chain. This table comes from immunoSEQ multiplex PCR, and its TCRdb copy is limited to in-frame clones, with some not included. The data show some 220,000 clones, approximately 80% seen once. The entry originates in a study of blood T cell repertoires in COVID-19. This sequence was found in a human donor in a cohort sampled during active COVID-19. Source material: peripheral blood.

This CDR3 reads CASSSGTGEYEQYF. The CDR3 DNA follows: TGTGCCAGTTCCTCCGGGACAGGGGAGTACGAGCAGTACTTC. V usage is TRBV19 and J usage is TRBJ2-7; TRBD1 matches at 10 bases. In germline, CDR1 is LNHDA, CDR2 SQIVND (reference sequence). CDR3 length: 14 amino acids. The V segment lost 8 bases and the J segment 4 bases; nucleotides outside the gene matches: 8. Drawing the rest from reference TRBV19 and TRBJ2-7, the complete variable domain is DGGITQSPKYLFRKEGQNVTLSCEQNLNHDAMYWYRQDPGQGLRLIYYSQIVNDFQKGDIAEGYSVSREKKESFPLTVTSAQKNPTAFYLCASSSGTGEYEQYFGPGTRLTVT.